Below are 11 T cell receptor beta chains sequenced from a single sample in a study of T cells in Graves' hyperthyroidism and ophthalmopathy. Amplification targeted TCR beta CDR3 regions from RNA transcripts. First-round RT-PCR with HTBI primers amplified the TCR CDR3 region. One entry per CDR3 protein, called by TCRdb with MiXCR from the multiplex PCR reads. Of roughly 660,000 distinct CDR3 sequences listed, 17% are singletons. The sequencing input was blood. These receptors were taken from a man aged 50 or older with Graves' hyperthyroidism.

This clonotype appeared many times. The CDR3 DNA follows: TGTGCCAGCAGTTATTTTGCCCGGCCAGGGGGGGTGAACACTGAAGCTTTCTTT. Translation: CASSYFARPGGVNTEAFF. The chain carries TRBV6-6 and TRBJ1-1, with 7 bases identical to TRBD1. The V gene end was trimmed by 3 bases and the J gene end by 0 bases; junction bases not matched to a gene: 13. CDR3 length: 18 amino acids. Per the germline V gene, CDR1 is MNHNY and CDR2 is SVGAGI (reference sequence).

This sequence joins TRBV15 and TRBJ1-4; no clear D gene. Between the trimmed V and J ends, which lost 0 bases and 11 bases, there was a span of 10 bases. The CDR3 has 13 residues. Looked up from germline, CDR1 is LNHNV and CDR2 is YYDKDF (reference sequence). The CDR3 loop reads CATSRDKAEKLFF. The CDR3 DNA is TGTGCCACCAGCAGAGATAAGGCGGAGAAACTGTTTTTT.

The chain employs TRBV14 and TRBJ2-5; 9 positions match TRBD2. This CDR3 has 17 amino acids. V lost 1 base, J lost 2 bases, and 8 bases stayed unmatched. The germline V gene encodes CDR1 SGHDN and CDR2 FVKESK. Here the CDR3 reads CASSQVFRLAGQETQYF. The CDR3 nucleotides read TGTGCCAGCAGCCAAGTATTCCGGCTAGCGGGGCAAGAGACCCAGTACTTC.

In DNA, the CDR3 is TGCAGTGCTCCCAGGGGGCCTGGGAACACTGAAGCTTTCTTT. As protein: CSAPRGPGNTEAFF. This chain joins TRBV20-1 and TRBJ1-1; 8 bases agree with TRBD1. CDR1 DFQATT and CDR2 SNEGSKA come from the germline V gene (reference sequence). The CDR3 has 14 residues. The J segment lost 1 base and the V segment lost 5 bases, leaving 6 bases of the junction unmatched.

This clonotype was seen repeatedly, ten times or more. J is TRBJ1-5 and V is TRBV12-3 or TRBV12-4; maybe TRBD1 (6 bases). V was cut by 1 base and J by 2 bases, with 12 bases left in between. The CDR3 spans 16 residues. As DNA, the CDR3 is TGTGCCAGCAGTTTAGAAGGCAGGGGAGGCAATCAGCCCCAGCATTTT. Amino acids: CASSLEGRGGNQPQHF.

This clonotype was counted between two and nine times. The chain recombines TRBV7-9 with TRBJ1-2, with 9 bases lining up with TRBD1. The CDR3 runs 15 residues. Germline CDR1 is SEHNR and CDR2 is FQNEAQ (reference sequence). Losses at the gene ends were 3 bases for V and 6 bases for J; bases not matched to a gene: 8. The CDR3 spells CASSFGTGWIDGYTF. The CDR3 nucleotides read TGTGCCAGCAGCTTCGGGACAGGGTGGATTGATGGCTACACCTTC.

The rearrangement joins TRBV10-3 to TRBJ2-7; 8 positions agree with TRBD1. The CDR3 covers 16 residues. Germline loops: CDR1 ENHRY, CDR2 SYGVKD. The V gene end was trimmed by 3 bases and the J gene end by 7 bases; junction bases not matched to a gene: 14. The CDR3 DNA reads TGTGCCATCAGTGAATTATGGACAGGGTCAATGGAAGAGCAGTACTTC. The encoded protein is CAISELWTGSMEEQYF.

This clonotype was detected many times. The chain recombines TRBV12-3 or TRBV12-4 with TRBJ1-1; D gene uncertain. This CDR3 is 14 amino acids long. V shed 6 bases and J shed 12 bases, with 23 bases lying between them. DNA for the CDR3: TGTGCCAGCAGCCCTAGAGAGATCATAGGAGAAACTTTCTTT. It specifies CASSPREIIGETFF.

The CDR3 is CASSPSGTVSSGANVLTF. In DNA, the CDR3 is TGTGCCAGCAGCCCCTCTGGGACAGTTTCCTCTGGGGCCAACGTCCTGACTTTC. The gene calls are TRBV9 and TRBJ2-6; the match to TRBD1 covers 7 bases. In germline, CDR1 is SGDLS, CDR2 YYNGEE. The V segment lost 4 bases and the J segment 0 bases; nucleotides outside the gene matches: 10. This CDR3 comprises 18 residues.

For the CDR3, the DNA is TGTGCCAGCTCACCACCGGGAGGGGTATCCTATGGCTACACCTTC. Residues: CASSPPGGVSYGYTF. V and J are TRBV18 and TRBJ1-2, with D tentatively TRBD1 (5 bases). Trimming cost V 0 bases and J 4 bases, with 12 bases left between them. Looked up from germline, CDR1 is KGHSH and CDR2 is LQKENI. CDR3 length: 15 residues.

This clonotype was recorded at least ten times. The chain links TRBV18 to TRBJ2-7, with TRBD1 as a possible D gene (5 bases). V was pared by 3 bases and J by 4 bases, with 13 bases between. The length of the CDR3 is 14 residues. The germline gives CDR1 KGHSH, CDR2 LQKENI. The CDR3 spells CASSPLTDSYEQYF. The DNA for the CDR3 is TGTGCCAGCTCACCCTTGACAGATTCTTACGAGCAGTACTTC.